The 6 T cell receptor beta chains below all came from one sample that was sequenced in a study of blood T cell repertoires in COVID-19. Clones were read by immunoSEQ multiplex PCR, and TCRdb kept only the in-frame ones, dropping some. The sample includes about 200,000 clones, less than 85% of them seen just once. Sequenced material: peripheral blood. The source of these receptors is a woman between 65 and 79 years old with acute or convalescent COVID-19.

This clone was found once. The CDR3 reads CATSDLNRGNTGELFF. In nucleotides, the CDR3 is TGTGCCACCAGTGATTTAAACAGGGGGAACACCGGGGAGCTGTTTTTT. The chain combines TRBV24-1 with TRBJ2-2, with TRBD1 identical over 7 bases. CDR3 length equals 16 residues. From germline, CDR1 is KGHDR and CDR2 SFDVKD. V lost 1 base, J lost 1 base, and 2 bases stayed unmatched.

This clone was seen a few times. V gene TRBV9 combines with J gene TRBJ2-3, with D possibly TRBD1 on 5 matching bases. CDR3 length: 14 residues. Trimming removed 3 bases from V and 6 bases from J, with 14 bases in between. Germline values: CDR1 SGDLS, CDR2 YYNGEE. The DNA for the CDR3 is TGTGCCAGCAGCGCACAGGTGCCCGGGGATACGCAGTATTTT. Encoded protein: CASSAQVPGDTQYF.

V and J are TRBV18 and TRBJ1-1; D might be TRBD1 (6 bases). Between the trimmed V and J ends, which lost 8 bases and 1 base, there was a span of 11 bases. CDR1 is KGHSH, CDR2 LQKENI, per germline. CDR3 length: 13 residues. This CDR3 is CASRGTTNTEAFF. The CDR3 bases are TGTGCCAGCAGAGGGACAACGAACACTGAAGCTTTCTTT.

The chain carries TRBV5-1 and TRBJ2-3; 7 bases agree with TRBD1. V was pared by 4 bases and J by 7 bases, with 6 bases of the junction left unmatched. This CDR3 is built from 13 residues. CDR1 SGHRS and CDR2 YFSETQ come from the germline V gene. CDR3 DNA: TGCGCCAGCAGCACGACAGGGCTATATACGCAGTATTTT. Protein: CASSTTGLYTQYF.

The rearrangement uses TRBV6-5 and TRBJ2-3; 9 positions match TRBD2. CDR1 is MNHEY, CDR2 SVGAGI, per germline. Losses at the gene ends were 0 bases for V and 4 bases for J; bases not matched to a gene: 5. This CDR3 is 16 amino acids long. The CDR3 bases are TGTGCCAGCAGTTACTCCGGCGGGAGGGTGGCAGATACGCAGTATTTT. Protein product: CASSYSGGRVADTQYF.

J is TRBJ2-7 and V is TRBV18; D not certain. Germline V gene sequence: CDR1 KGHSH, CDR2 LQKENI. V lost 9 bases, J lost 7 bases, and 13 bases lay in between. The CDR3 runs 11 residues. The CDR3 DNA reads as TGTGCCAGTTCCCCCGGAGTGGAGCAGTACTTC. It specifies CASSPGVEQYF.